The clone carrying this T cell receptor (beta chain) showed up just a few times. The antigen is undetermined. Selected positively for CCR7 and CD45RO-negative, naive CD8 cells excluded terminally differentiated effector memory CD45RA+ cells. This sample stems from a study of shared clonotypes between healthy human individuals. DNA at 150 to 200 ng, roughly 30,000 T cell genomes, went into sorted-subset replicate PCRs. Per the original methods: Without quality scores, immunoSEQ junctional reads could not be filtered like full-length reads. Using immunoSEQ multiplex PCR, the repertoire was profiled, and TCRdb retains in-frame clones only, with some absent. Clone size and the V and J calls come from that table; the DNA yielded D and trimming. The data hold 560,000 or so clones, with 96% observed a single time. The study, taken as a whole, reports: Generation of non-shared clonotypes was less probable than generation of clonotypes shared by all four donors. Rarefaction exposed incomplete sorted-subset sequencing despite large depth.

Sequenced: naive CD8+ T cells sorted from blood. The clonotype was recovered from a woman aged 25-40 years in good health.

Here the CDR3 reads CALDSSQYF. The CDR3 nucleotides read TGTGCCCTCGACAGCTCGCAGTATTTT. V is TRBV28 and J is TRBJ2-3, with TRBD1 as a possible D gene (5 bases). Deletions cut 11 bases from V and 10 bases from J, with 10 bases between. There are 9 residues in the CDR3. Germline CDR1 is MDHEN and CDR2 is SYDVKM.